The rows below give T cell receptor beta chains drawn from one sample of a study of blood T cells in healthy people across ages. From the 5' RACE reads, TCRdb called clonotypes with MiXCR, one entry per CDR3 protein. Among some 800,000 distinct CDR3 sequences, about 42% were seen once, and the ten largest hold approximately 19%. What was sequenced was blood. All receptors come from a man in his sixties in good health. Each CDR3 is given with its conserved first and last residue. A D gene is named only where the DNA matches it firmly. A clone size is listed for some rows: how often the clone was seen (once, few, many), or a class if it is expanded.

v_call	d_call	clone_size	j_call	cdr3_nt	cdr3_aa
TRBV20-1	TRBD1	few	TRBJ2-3	TGCAGTGCTCGCTACGACAGGGTTGGTGCAGATACGCAGTATTTT	CSARYDRVGADTQYF
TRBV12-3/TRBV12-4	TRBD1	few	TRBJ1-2	TGTGCCAGCAGTTTAGAGGGGACAGATGGCTACACCTTC	CASSLEGTDGYTF
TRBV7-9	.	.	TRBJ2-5	TGTGCCAGCAGCTTAGCGGTGCAGCTCCAAGAGACCCAGTACTTC	CASSLAVQLQETQYF
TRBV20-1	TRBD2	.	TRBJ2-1	TGCAGTGCTAGACCACTCAAGCGGGGGGCCAACGATGAGCAGTTCTTC	CSARPLKRGANDEQFF
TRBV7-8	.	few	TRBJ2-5	TGTGCCAGCAGCTTAGGTCCGGGACGGGGGAAAGAGACCCAGTACTTC	CASSLGPGRGKETQYF
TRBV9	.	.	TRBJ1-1	TGTGCCAGCAGCGTAGGAGGGTCGTCCCTGGCTGAAGCTTTCTTT	CASSVGGSSLAEAFF
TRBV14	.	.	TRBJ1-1	TGTGCCAGCAGCCAAGATACCTTCTGGGACACTGAAGCTTTCTTT	CASSQDTFWDTEAFF
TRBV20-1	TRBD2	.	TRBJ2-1	TGCAGTGCTAGAGTTGGGACTAGCGGACACCCCGAGCAGTTCTTC	CSARVGTSGHPEQFF
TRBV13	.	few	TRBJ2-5	TGTGCCAGCAGCTTAGGCCCCTCAGGATCCCAAGAGACCCAGTACTTC	CASSLGPSGSQETQYF
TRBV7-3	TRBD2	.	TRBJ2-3	TGTGCCAGCAGCTTAGGGGGACCGACTAGCACAGATACGCGGTATTTT	CASSLGGPTSTDTRYF
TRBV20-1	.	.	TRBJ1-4	TGCAGTGCTAGATCGAGCGGTGAAAAACTGTTTTTT	CSARSSGEKLFF
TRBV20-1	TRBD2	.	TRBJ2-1	TGCAGTGCTAGAGATCGGGAGGCCGACCAAGAGACCCAGTTCTTC	CSARDREADQETQFF
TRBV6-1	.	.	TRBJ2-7	TGTGCCAGCAAATATGAGCTCTTGGGCTACGAGCAGTACTTC	CASKYELLGYEQYF
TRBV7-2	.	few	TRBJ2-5	TGTGCCAGCACCTCCCCGGGGGGCGGAGAGACCCAGTACTTC	CASTSPGGGETQYF
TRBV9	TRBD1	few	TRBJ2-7	TGTGCCAGCAGCCCCTCAGGCGGGACAGGAAGAATCGAGCAGTACTTC	CASSPSGGTGRIEQYF
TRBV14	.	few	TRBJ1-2	TGTGCCAGCAGCCAAGTCAAGGGTGGCTACACCTTC	CASSQVKGGYTF
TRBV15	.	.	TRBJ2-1	TGTGCCACCAGCAGAGGTGTAGCCCGCGACAATGAGCAGTTCTTC	CATSRGVARDNEQFF
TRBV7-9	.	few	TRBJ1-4	TGTGCCAGCAGCTTGGTGACCGGGCGTAATGAAAAACTGTTTTTT	CASSLVTGRNEKLFF
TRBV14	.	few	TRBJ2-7	TGTGCCAGCAGCCCCGCTGACCTCCCTTCCTACGAGCAGTACTTC	CASSPADLPSYEQYF
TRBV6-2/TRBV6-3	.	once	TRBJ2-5	TGTGCCAGCAGTTTTGGCAGGGTTGACGAGCGGTACTTC	CASSFGRVDERYF
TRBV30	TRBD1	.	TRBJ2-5	TGTGCCTGGAATCAGGGACAGGGAAAAGAGACCCAGTACTTC	CAWNQGQGKETQYF
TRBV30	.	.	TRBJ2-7	TGTGCCTGGCAAAACGGACAGGGAGGGTACGAGCAGTACTTC	CAWQNGQGGYEQYF
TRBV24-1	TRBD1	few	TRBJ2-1	TGTGCCACCAGTGATAACGACAGGGGATTGGGTGAGCAGTTCTTC	CATSDNDRGLGEQFF
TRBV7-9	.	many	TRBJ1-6	TGTGCCAGCAGCTTAACCACGGGTGCGGTCACCCTCCACTTT	CASSLTTGAVTLHF
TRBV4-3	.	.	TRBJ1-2	TGCGCCAGCAGCCAGGAGTTGCTGCTGAGGGGGGCTAACTATGGCTACACCTTC	CASSQELLLRGANYGYTF
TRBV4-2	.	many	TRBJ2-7	TGTGCCAGCAGCCAAGATCCGGGATCCTACGAGCAGTACTTC	CASSQDPGSYEQYF
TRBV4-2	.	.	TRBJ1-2	TGTGCCAGCAGCCAAGATCTCATAGGGACTAACTATGGCTACACCTTC	CASSQDLIGTNYGYTF